This record concerns one T cell receptor (beta chain) sequence. This sample stems from a study of shared clonotypes between healthy human individuals. For the study at large: Samples came from a couple of female and three male donors aged 18 to 49.

Sequencing used immunoSEQ multiplex PCR; TCRdb keeps in-frame clones, though not all of them. The table shows about 2.3 million clones, with approximately 93% occurring only once. Trimming shortened V by 11 bases and J by 0 bases, and 17 bases separated the two germline ends. The CDR3 has 14 amino acids. Germline assignment: CDR1 MDHEN and CDR2 SYDVKM. The origin of this receptor is a man younger than 35 in good health. Some clones in this sample may be carry-over from other donors' samples. V and J are TRBV28 and TRBJ2-7, with D perhaps being TRBD1 or TRBD2 (5 bases each). Sequenced input: naive CD4+ T cells from PBMCs. Subset meaning: CD45RA+ positively selected. CDR3 sequence: CAVLSGRSSYEQYF. For the CDR3, the DNA is TGTGCCGTCCTGTCGGGACGGAGCTCCTACGAGCAGTACTTC.